These 30 T cell receptor beta chains share one sample of origin, sequenced in a study of T cells after yellow fever vaccination. TCRdb re-called the 5' RACE reads through MiXCR, storing one row per CDR3 protein. Among about 69,000 distinct CDR3 sequences, around 6.2% were seen once, and the ten largest hold roughly 2%. The specimen was CD4+ T cells sorted from PBMCs, collected around 16 days after the first yellow fever vaccination. The receptors stem from a man aged 18 to 30 who received the YFV17D yellow fever vaccine.

Note on this clonotype: A much larger clone differs from this one at a single base, so this may be a read error. The V call is TRBV7-8, the J call TRBJ2-7; TRBD1 matches 10 bases. The CDR3 loop spans 14 amino acids. V dropped 4 bases and J dropped 3; count of bases not matched to a gene: 3. Per germline, CDR1 SGHVS and CDR2 FQNEAQ. The CDR3: CASSSDRGNYEQYF. The DNA of the CDR3 is TGTGCCAGCAGCTCGGACAGGGGGAACTACGAGCAGTACTTC.

Concerning this clonotype: This may arise from a read error, as a much more abundant clone is one base away. The chain has TRBV20-1 and TRBJ1-1; tentatively, D is TRBD1 (6 bases). Trimming cost V 5 bases and J 7 bases, with 14 bases left between them. CDR1 and CDR2 from the germline V gene are DFQATT and SNEGSKA (reference sequence). This CDR3 spans 12 amino acids. The DNA for the CDR3 is TGCAGTGCTGGAACTCAGGGGAGTGAAGCTTTCTTT. Its translation: CSAGTQGSEAFF.

There are many counts of this clonotype. In this CDR3 the conserved last residue, phenylalanine or tryptophan, is missing, so a read error is likely. The limits of the CDR3 on the DNA are not certain, so only TCRdb's listed CDR3 is given. This sequence joins TRBV9 and TRBJ1-1; TRBD1, the table's D call, was not compared with the DNA. The CDR3 sequence runs 13 residues, both termini included. CDR1 is SGDLS, CDR2 YYNGEE, per germline. CDR3 amino acids: CASSVDPLDAPNL.

Turning to this clonotype: This clone may be a read error of a much larger clone one base away. This CDR3 is missing its conserved last phenylalanine or tryptophan, likely due to a read error. This chain uses TRBV10-3 with TRBJ2-6, with unresolved D. Trimming cost V 10 bases and J 8 bases, with 12 bases left between them. From germline, CDR1 is ENHRY and CDR2 SYGVKD. This CDR3 contains 12 residues. The CDR3 DNA sequence: TGTGCCACCGGTCCCCTCCCCAACGTCCTGACTTCC. Protein product: CATGPLPNVLTS.

This clonotype was recorded many times. The chain couples TRBV5-1 to TRBJ2-2; weak D call: TRBD2 (6 bases). The CDR3 extends over 16 amino acids. Trimming stripped 4 bases from V and 4 bases from J, with 17 bases between. Germline V gives CDR1 SGHRS, CDR2 YFSETQ. Here the CDR3 DNA reads TGCGCCAGCAGCCCCGGGGCGCAGGGAGGCACCGGGGAGCTGTTTTTT. As protein: CASSPGAQGGTGELFF.

This clonotype has a count of ten or more. This chain joins TRBV12-3 or TRBV12-4 and TRBJ2-5; 7 nucleotides agree with TRBD2. V lost 3 bases to trimming and J lost 4 bases; unmatched junction nucleotides: 11. The CDR3 loop spans 16 amino acids. The CDR3 region has the DNA TGTGCCAGCAGTTTTTTCTGGGGAGGGCAACCAGAGACCCAGTACTTC. Amino acid sequence: CASSFFWGGQPETQYF.

This clonotype is a singleton in its sample. A much bigger clone sits one base away, suggesting this may be a read error. The chain carries TRBV20-1 and TRBJ2-5; D may be TRBD2 (5 bases). V was trimmed by 0 bases and J by 1 base, leaving 9 bases between them. The CDR3 loop spans 14 amino acids. Germline lookup yields CDR1 DFQATT and CDR2 SNEGSKA (reference sequence). CDR3 in amino acids: CSARDARVQETQYF. The CDR3 DNA reads TGCAGTGCTAGAGATGCGCGGGTCCAAGAGACCCAGTACTTC.

The table lists this clonotype with many counts. The chain carries TRBV28 and TRBJ2-1; D is perhaps TRBD2 (7 bases). The germline V and J ends were trimmed by 7 bases and 6 bases, with 19 bases remaining between them. The CDR3 is made up of 15 amino acids. CDR1 and CDR2 (germline): MDHEN, SYDVKM. The chain's CDR3 is CASTSLGGAVNEQFF. CDR3 sequence (DNA): TGTGCCAGCACTTCTTTAGGGGGGGCGGTCAATGAGCAGTTCTTC. The whole variable domain, filled in from reference TRBV28 and TRBJ2-1, reads DVKVTQSSRYLVKRTGEKVFLECVQDMDHENMFWYRQDPGLGLRLIYFSYDVKMKEKGDIPEGYSVSREKKERFSLILESASTNQTSMYLCASTSLGGAVNEQFFGPGTRLTVL.

This clonotype was observed many times. The chain recombines TRBV5-1 with TRBJ2-2; maybe TRBD1 (5 bases). This CDR3 has 15 residues. Per germline, CDR1 SGHRS and CDR2 YFSETQ. The ends were cut back, 0 bases at V and 7 bases at J, with 13 bases in the middle. Here the CDR3 DNA reads TGCGCCAGCAGCTTGGCTAGGGGATCCGGCGGGGAGCTGTTTTTT. Translation: CASSLARGSGGELFF.

This clonotype has a count of ten or more. The V and J genes are TRBV24-1 and TRBJ1-4; D is unresolved. The germline gives CDR1 KGHDR, CDR2 SFDVKD. The CDR3 is 13 amino acids. Trimming took off 4 bases at V and 5 bases at J, with 7 bases between the two ends. CDR3 residues: CATSDDYNEKLFF. The CDR3 region has the DNA TGTGCCACCAGTGACGACTACAATGAAAAACTGTTTTTT.

This clonotype was seen at least ten times. The V call is TRBV20-1, the J call TRBJ2-5; D gene unclear. Germline values: CDR1 DFQATT, CDR2 SNEGSKA (reference sequence). CDR3 length equals 12 residues. Between the trimmed V and J ends, which lost 2 bases and 0 bases, there was a span of 4 bases. The CDR3 region is CSARQYQETQYF. The CDR3 DNA reads TGCAGTGCTAGACAGTACCAAGAGACCCAGTACTTC.

This clonotype was seen at least ten times. This chain joins TRBV12-3 or TRBV12-4 and TRBJ1-5; D gene unclear. V was pared by 5 bases and J by 2 bases, with 10 bases between. The CDR3 covers 14 residues. The CDR3 sequence: CASSDTAGNQPQHF. The CDR3 nucleotides read TGTGCCAGCAGTGACACAGCAGGCAATCAGCCCCAGCATTTT.

For this clonotype: A much larger clone lies one base from this, so it may be a read error. The V and J genes are TRBV6-1 and TRBJ1-6; unclear D gene. V lost 5 bases and J lost 7, with 18 bases in between. From germline, CDR1 is MNHNS and CDR2 SASEGT. There are 16 residues in the CDR3. The CDR3 DNA sequence: TGTGCCAGCAGTCCCGGTTGGGGTCGGTACAATTCACCCCTCCACTTT. Encoded protein: CASSPGWGRYNSPLHF.

This clonotype was recorded at least ten times. This chain joins TRBV28 and TRBJ2-1, with D possibly TRBD2 on 7 matching bases. V was trimmed by 2 bases and J by 10 bases, leaving 15 bases between them. This CDR3 region has 14 residues. CDR1 is MDHEN and CDR2 is SYDVKM in the germline V gene. The CDR3 loop is CASSLVGGAREQFF. The CDR3 DNA sequence: TGTGCCAGCAGTTTAGTGGGGGGGGCCAGGGAGCAGTTCTTC.

This clonotype occurred many times. The chain combines TRBV20-1 with TRBJ2-4; TRBD2 might be the D (6 bases). Germline CDR1 is DFQATT and CDR2 is SNEGSKA (reference sequence). V shed 6 bases and J shed 0 bases, with 18 bases lying between them. The length of the CDR3 is 16 residues. CDR3 sequence reads: CSAQIGAGLAKNIQYF. The CDR3 nucleotides are TGCAGTGCCCAGATAGGGGCGGGGCTAGCCAAAAACATTCAGTACTTC.

This clonotype was counted ten times or more. This chain uses TRBV12-3 or TRBV12-4 with TRBJ2-3, with D unresolved. V lost 3 bases, J lost 6 bases, and 13 bases lay in between. The CDR3 has 14 residues. The CDR3 region has the DNA TGTGCCAGCAGTTTTCTCGGGTTCAGGGATACGCAGTATTTT. This sequence encodes CASSFLGFRDTQYF.

This clonotype occurred a few times. The chain has TRBV7-2 and TRBJ2-1; tentatively, D is TRBD2 (6 bases). V lost 5 bases to trimming and J lost 3 bases, with 11 bases between them. The CDR3 is made up of 14 amino acids. Germline-derived CDR1 and CDR2 are SGHTA and FQGNSA. The CDR3 nucleotides are TGTGCCAGCAGCGCGACTAGAAACTACAATGAGCAGTTCTTC. Translated, it gives CASSATRNYNEQFF.

There are many counts of this clonotype. The J gene is TRBJ2-1, the V gene TRBV10-3, with D tentatively TRBD1 or TRBD2 (5 bases each). The CDR3 is made up of 14 amino acids. The germline CDR1 and CDR2 sequences are ENHRY and SYGVKD. V was clipped by 0 bases and J by 8 bases, with 11 bases between them. The chain's CDR3 is CAISESRRDHEQFF. Written as DNA, the CDR3 is TGTGCCATCAGTGAGTCTCGCAGGGACCATGAGCAGTTCTTC.

This clonotype was seen at least ten times. This chain joins TRBV6-2 or TRBV6-3 and TRBJ2-2, with D possibly TRBD1 on 6 matching bases. The CDR3 has 11 amino acids. V shed 8 bases and J shed 7 bases, with 8 bases lying between them. The germline CDR1 and CDR2 sequences are MNHEY and SVGEGT. The CDR3 DNA sequence: TGTGCCAGCGGCAGGGGCGGGGAGCTGTTTTTT. Protein sequence: CASGRGGELFF.

This clonotype was recorded at least ten times. The rearrangement links TRBV6-5 to TRBJ1-3; D gene uncertain. The V gene lost 2 bases and the J gene lost 0 bases, with 8 bases spanning the gap. The CDR3 length is 15 residues. The germline V gene has CDR1 MNHEY and CDR2 SVGAGI. CDR3 protein: CASSYDGNSGNTIYF. The CDR3 coding sequence is TGTGCCAGCAGTTACGACGGGAACTCTGGAAACACCATATATTTT.

Many counts were recorded for this clonotype. The chain is built from TRBV20-1 and TRBJ2-2, with TRBD1 matching over 8 bases. Germline V gives CDR1 DFQATT, CDR2 SNEGSKA (reference sequence). This CDR3 contains 15 residues. The V segment lost 5 bases and the J segment 0 bases; nucleotides outside the gene matches: 5. The CDR3 DNA follows: TGCAGTGCTGCATCAGGGGGCGCGAACACCGGGGAGCTGTTTTTT. Translated: CSAASGGANTGELFF.

This clonotype was seen many times. In nucleotides, the CDR3 is TGTGCCAGCAGCTCGATTCGGGGACTAGGAAACACCATATATTTT. This codes for CASSSIRGLGNTIYF. The chain couples TRBV11-2 to TRBJ1-3; a weak D match, TRBD1 (5 bases). Trimming took off 4 bases at V and 4 bases at J, with 14 bases between the two ends. The CDR3 has 15 residues. In germline, CDR1 is SGHAT, CDR2 FQNNGV.

This clonotype has a count of ten or more. The CDR3 region is CASRSRAPQRWANVLTF. As DNA, the CDR3 is TGTGCCAGCAGATCCCGGGCCCCCCAGCGTTGGGCCAACGTCCTGACTTTC. The chain links TRBV6-2 or TRBV6-3 to TRBJ2-6, with D uncertain. The CDR3 has 17 amino acids. Germline V gene sequence: CDR1 MNHEY, CDR2 SVGEGT. V lost 6 bases to trimming and J lost 5 bases, with 20 bases between them.

This clonotype was counted ten times or more. The rearrangement links TRBV20-1 to TRBJ1-5, with D maybe TRBD1 (5 bases). The germline gives CDR1 DFQATT, CDR2 SNEGSKA (reference sequence). CDR3 length: 14 amino acids. V was trimmed by 3 bases and J by 1 base, leaving 10 bases between them. CDR3 sequence: CSASRGTSNQPQHF. The CDR3 DNA follows: TGCAGTGCTAGTCGAGGGACGAGCAATCAGCCCCAGCATTTT.

V and J are TRBV7-2 and TRBJ1-2; D is unresolved. Germline-derived CDR1 and CDR2 are SGHTA and FQGNSA. The CDR3 is 14 amino acids. The germline V and J ends were trimmed by 4 bases and 0 bases, with 9 bases remaining between them. Here the CDR3 reads CASSSGWTNYGYTF. In nucleotides, the CDR3 is TGTGCCAGCAGCTCCGGGTGGACTAACTATGGCTACACCTTC.

The sample holds many counts of this clonotype. The chain joins TRBV27 to TRBJ1-6; D is ambiguous. The CDR3 is made up of 16 amino acids. Trimming left V 5 bases short and J 0 bases short, with 11 bases between. Germline values: CDR1 MNHEY, CDR2 SMNVEV (reference sequence). The CDR3 coding sequence is TGTGCCAGCAGTACCAGGACGAGCTCCTATAATTCACCCCTCCACTTT. Amino acid sequence: CASSTRTSSYNSPLHF.

This clonotype was seen many times. The J gene is TRBJ2-1, the V gene TRBV5-1; the match to TRBD2 covers 10 bases. V gave up 7 bases and J gave up 3 bases; unmatched junction bases: 7. Germline loops: CDR1 SGHRS, CDR2 YFSETQ. This CDR3 is built from 15 residues. CDR3 residues: CASRLAGDIYNEQFF. CDR3 DNA sequence: TGCGCCAGCCGACTAGCGGGTGACATCTACAATGAGCAGTTCTTC.

This clonotype came up many times. In nucleotides, the CDR3 is TGCGCCAGCAGCTTGTTCGGGGAAAGAGGGGATACGCAGTATTTT. Translation: CASSLFGERGDTQYF. The rearrangement joins TRBV5-1 to TRBJ2-3; TRBD2 is a possible D gene (5 bases). The ends were cut back, 1 base at V and 6 bases at J, with 15 bases in the middle. The germline CDR1 and CDR2 sequences are SGHRS and YFSETQ. The length of the CDR3 is 15 residues.

The sample holds many counts of this clonotype. This sequence joins TRBV7-2 and TRBJ1-5; TRBD1 might be the D (5 bases). This CDR3 spans 17 amino acids. V shed 2 bases and J shed 4 bases, with 18 bases lying between them. The germline gives CDR1 SGHTA, CDR2 FQGNSA. CDR3 in DNA: TGTGCCAGCAGCTTAAGACTGCCGAGGTGGGGGAATCAGCCCCAGCATTTT. Protein product: CASSLRLPRWGNQPQHF. The full variable domain, its missing parts supplied by reference TRBV7-2 and TRBJ1-5, is GAGVSQSPSNKVTEKGKDVELRCDPISGHTALYWYRQSLGQGLEFLIYFQGNSAPDKSGLPSDRFSAERTGGSVSTLTIQRTQQEDSAVYLCASSLRLPRWGNQPQHFGDGTRLSIL.

At least ten counts were recorded for this clonotype. V usage is TRBV7-3 and J usage is TRBJ2-1, with 7 bases identical to TRBD2. Trimming cost V 2 bases and J 4 bases; bases outside gene matches: 5. This CDR3 is 15 amino acids long. CDR1 and CDR2 from the germline V gene are SGHTA and FQGTGA. DNA of the CDR3: TGTGCCAGCAGCTTAGGGGGGGGATTATACAATGAGCAGTTCTTC. Translating gives CASSLGGGLYNEQFF.